The clone carrying this T cell receptor beta chain was picked up a small number of times. Its antigen is not identified. The source of the sample is a study of T cells after yellow fever vaccination. The study made its TCR cDNA through 5'RACE template switching. That step introduced a universal primer site along with UMIs. TCRdb fed the 5' RACE reads into MiXCR, producing one record per CDR3 protein. The table shows 550,000 or so distinct CDR3 sequences, with 15% to 20% occurring only once. This CDR3 has 14 residues. V lost 4 bases to trimming and J lost 6 bases, with 13 bases between them. Germline-derived CDR1 and CDR2 are SEHNR and FQNEAQ (reference sequence). Regarding the study as a whole: Repertoires sorted by FACS could include abundant clonotypes that are contaminants from the bulk population. The booster saw the reappearance of most primary-vaccination clones (approximately 97% CD4, about 88% CD8).

This specimen consisted of PBMCs, obtained 15 days after the yellow fever booster vaccination. The chain joins TRBV7-9 to TRBJ1-5; possibly TRBD1 for D (6 bases). This receptor was obtained from a man aged 30-40 years who received the YFV17D yellow fever vaccine. The CDR3 sequence: CASSSWGRGQPQHF. Here the CDR3 DNA reads TGTGCCAGCAGCTCCTGGGGGCGCGGTCAGCCCCAGCATTTT.